Below, 9 T cell receptor beta chains from the same sample are listed, as sequenced in a study of identical twins. TCRdb reprocessed the 5' RACE reads via MiXCR and lists one record per CDR3 protein. The sample includes around 670,000 distinct CDR3 sequences, around 6.1% of them seen just once. Sequenced sample: naive T cells sorted from blood. All receptors come from a young man in good health.

Concerning this clonotype itself: This may be a read error: a much more frequent sequence differs by one nucleotide. V is TRBV6-5 and J is TRBJ1-1; weak D call: TRBD1 (6 bases). The CDR3 is made up of 15 amino acids. Germline-derived CDR1 and CDR2 are MNHEY and SVGAGI. The CDR3 nucleotides read TGTTCCAGCAGTTACGTAAGGACAGTGAACACTGAAGCTTTCTTT. It codes for CSSSYVRTVNTEAFF.

This chain joins TRBV19 and TRBJ1-1; 7 nucleotides match TRBD1. The germline CDR1 and CDR2 sequences are LNHDA and SQIVND (reference sequence). This CDR3 has 13 amino acids. The J segment lost 7 bases and the V segment lost 7 bases, leaving 9 bases of the junction unmatched. The CDR3 protein is CASTTGQGGEAFF. The CDR3 DNA sequence: TGTGCCAGTACGACGGGCCAGGGGGGTGAAGCTTTCTTT.

This clonotype was detected a few times. This sequence joins TRBV5-1 and TRBJ1-1, with 10 bases aligning to TRBD1. This CDR3 has 18 residues. Per germline, CDR1 SGHRS and CDR2 YFSETQ. V shed 1 base and J 4 bases; nucleotides not matched to a gene: 13. DNA for the CDR3: TGCGCCAGCAGCTTGCCGGGTGCGACAGGGGGCGCGGGCACTGAAGCTTTCTTT. It translates to CASSLPGATGGAGTEAFF. The full variable domain, completed using reference TRBV5-1 and TRBJ1-1, is KAGVTQTPRYLIKTRGQQVTLSCSPISGHRSVSWYQQTPGQGLQFLFEYFSETQRNKGNFPGRFSGRQFSNSRSEMNVSTLELGDSALYLCASSLPGATGGAGTEAFFGQGTRLTVV.

A single count supports this clonotype. This rearrangement joins TRBV7-8 to TRBJ2-1; TRBD2 might be the D (6 bases). Germline-derived CDR1 and CDR2 are SGHVS and FQNEAQ. V lost 2 bases and J 5 bases, leaving 22 bases between the germline ends. The CDR3 length is 18 residues. As DNA, the CDR3 is TGTGCCAGCAGCTTAATCAGGGATCGGGAGCGGCATAACAATGAGCAGTTCTTC. It is translated as CASSLIRDRERHNNEQFF.

The rearrangement joins TRBV27 to TRBJ1-2; no definite D call. CDR3 size: 15 residues. V was pared by 0 bases and J by 8 bases, with 16 bases between. Germline V gene lookup returns CDR1 MNHEY and CDR2 SMNVEV (reference sequence). CDR3 DNA: TGTGCCAGCAGTTTATCGGTCTCAGACGATTGGGGCTACACCTTC. Protein product: CASSLSVSDDWGYTF.

The chain recombines TRBV20-1 with TRBJ2-1, with TRBD2 matching 13 bases. Trimming removed 1 base from V and 0 bases from J; junction bases left unmatched: 9. The CDR3 totals 19 residues. Germline CDR1 is DFQATT and CDR2 is SNEGSKA (reference sequence). This CDR3 reads CSARVGTSGTPYSYNEQFF. CDR3 sequence (DNA): TGCAGTGCTAGAGTGGGGACTAGCGGGACTCCATACTCCTACAATGAGCAGTTCTTC.

This clonotype was found a few times. This rearrangement joins TRBV29-1 to TRBJ1-1, with D hard to call. This CDR3 is built from 16 residues. V was clipped by 0 bases and J by 0 bases, with 14 bases between them. Germline CDR1 reads SQVTM; CDR2 reads ANQGSEA. Written as DNA, the CDR3 is TGCAGCGTTGAAGACTTTGTGGGAACAATGAACACTGAAGCTTTCTTT. Translated: CSVEDFVGTMNTEAFF.

This clonotype was observed many times. The chain carries TRBV29-1 and TRBJ2-1, with D unclear. Trimming stripped 5 bases from V and 0 bases from J, with 11 bases between. CDR3 length equals 14 residues. Germline CDR1 and CDR2: SQVTM and ANQGSEA. CDR3 region: CSVLGHDSYNEQFF. In nucleotides, the CDR3 is TGCAGCGTTTTAGGGCACGACTCCTACAATGAGCAGTTCTTC.

This clonotype was observed many times. The chain links TRBV5-1 to TRBJ2-1, with 9 bases lining up with TRBD2. The CDR3 loop spans 17 amino acids. The V gene end was trimmed by 2 bases and the J gene end by 1 base; junction bases not matched to a gene: 7. Germline loops: CDR1 SGHRS, CDR2 YFSETQ. The CDR3 nucleotides are TGCGCCAGCAGCTTCTCTTTACTAGCGGGTTCCTACAATGAGCAGTTCTTC. Its translation is CASSFSLLAGSYNEQFF.